These T cell receptor beta chains were read from a single sample in a study of blood T cells in healthy people across ages. Using its own MiXCR run on the 5' RACE reads, TCRdb lists one record per CDR3 protein. The sample consists of about 1.6 million distinct CDR3 sequences, about 31% of them appearing once. The sequenced material came from blood. Receptors were obtained from a woman aged 25-40 years in good health. CDR3s include the opening cysteine and the closing phenylalanine or tryptophan. The D gene is left open where the match is weak. The size entry is marked missing in some rows and otherwise reads once, few, many or a size class.

cdr3_aa cdr3_nt d_call clone_size j_call v_call
CASSPRTGAEDTQYF TGTGCCAGCAGCCCCCGCACGGGGGCGGAGGATACGCAGTATTTT - few TRBJ2-3 TRBV7-6
CASSARTVNYGYTF TGTGCCAGCAGTGCCCGGACGGTTAACTATGGCTACACCTTC - few TRBJ1-2 TRBV12-3/TRBV12-4
CASSQVGRDNEQFF TGCGCCAGCAGCCAAGTGGGCCGAGACAATGAGCAGTTCTTC - many TRBJ2-1 TRBV4-1
CSARSRGGSNTEAFF TGCAGTGCTAGAAGCAGGGGCGGCTCGAACACTGAAGCTTTCTTT - - TRBJ1-1 TRBV20-1
CASSLAGQGQYF TGTGCCAGCAGCTTAGCGGGCCAGGGGCAGTACTTC - few TRBJ2-7 TRBV7-2
CASSQEVWREKLFF TGTGCCAGCAGCCAAGAAGTATGGCGCGAAAAACTGTTTTTT - - TRBJ1-4 TRBV3-1
CATSRGGIGNTGELFF TGTGCCACCAGCAGAGGGGGGATTGGGAACACCGGGGAGCTGTTTTTT - - TRBJ2-2 TRBV15
CASRQSDRSNTEAFF TGTGCCAGCAGACAATCGGACAGGTCGAACACTGAAGCTTTCTTT TRBD1 few TRBJ1-1 TRBV4-2
CASSQTGEMGTEAFF TGTGCCAGCAGTCAGACGGGCGAGATGGGGACTGAAGCTTTCTTT - - TRBJ1-1 TRBV3-1
CASSYRGSGEQYF TGTGCCAGCAGTTATAGAGGGTCGGGCGAGCAGTACTTC - few TRBJ2-7 TRBV6-2/TRBV6-3
CASSFRDSLYNSPLHF TGTGCCAGCAGCTTCAGGGACAGTCTCTATAATTCACCCCTCCACTTT TRBD1 - TRBJ1-6 TRBV5-5
CASSEDPGLAGLDNEQFF TGCGCCAGCAGCGAGGACCCAGGACTAGCGGGCTTGGATAATGAGCAGTTCTTC TRBD2 - TRBJ2-1 TRBV5-1
CAIKGQGPSYNEQFF TGTGCCATCAAAGGACAGGGACCGTCTTACAATGAGCAGTTCTTC TRBD1 - TRBJ2-1 TRBV10-3
CARKEGMNTEAFF TGTGCCAGGAAAGAGGGCATGAACACTGAAGCTTTCTTT - - TRBJ1-1 TRBV2
CASSYSGRGSFGYTF TGTGCCAGCAGTTACTCGGGAAGGGGGAGTTTTGGCTACACCTTC - - TRBJ1-2 TRBV6-5
CASSTQRDTQYF TGTGCCAGCAGTACCCAGCGGGATACGCAGTATTTT - - TRBJ2-3 TRBV6-2/TRBV6-3
CASSLLTGLNTGELFF TGCGCCAGCAGCTTGTTGACAGGGCTGAACACCGGGGAGCTGTTTTTT TRBD1 - TRBJ2-2 TRBV5-1
CASSFGAHGANVLTF TGTGCCAGCAGTTTTGGGGCACATGGGGCCAACGTCCTGACTTTC - - TRBJ2-6 TRBV27
CASSQELALSYEQYF TGTGCCAGCAGCCAGGAACTAGCCCTTTCCTACGAGCAGTACTTC - - TRBJ2-7 TRBV4-2
CASSARGGTSGIADTQYF TGTGCCAGCAGCGCTAGGGGTGGGACTAGCGGGATCGCAGATACGCAGTATTTT TRBD2 - TRBJ2-3 TRBV9
CSARDGGTVYNEQFF TGCAGTGCTAGAGATGGCGGGACTGTGTACAATGAGCAGTTCTTC - few TRBJ2-1 TRBV20-1
CASSQDGNPQPQHF TGTGCCAGCAGCCAAGATGGGAACCCTCAGCCCCAGCATTTT - - TRBJ1-5 TRBV3-1
CSARDRVTQETQYF TGCAGTGCTAGAGATCGAGTGACGCAAGAGACCCAGTACTTC - - TRBJ2-5 TRBV20-1
CASSQDRHLHTQYF TGTGCCAGCAGCCAAGATCGTCACCTTCATACGCAGTATTTT - - TRBJ2-3 TRBV14
CASSFCHSVGGSNQPQHF TGCGCCAGCAGCTTCTGTCACAGCGTTGGAGGAAGCAATCAGCCCCAGCATTTT - - TRBJ1-5 TRBV5-1
CGSSAPGALQETQYF TGTGGCAGCAGTGCCCCGGGGGCACTACAAGAGACCCAGTACTTC - few TRBJ2-5 TRBV27
CASSLKREWDTEAFF TGTGCCAGCAGCTTGAAACGGGAATGGGACACTGAAGCTTTCTTT - few TRBJ1-1 TRBV5-6
CASSLYGGRSPLHF TGTGCCAGCAGCTTATATGGGGGACGGTCACCCCTCCACTTT - few TRBJ1-6 TRBV27
CASSLGGTISYEQYF TGTGCCAGCAGCTTAGGAGGGACAATCTCCTACGAGCAGTACTTC - few TRBJ2-7 TRBV7-2
CASSVGSPSGNTIYF TGTGCCAGCAGCGTAGGGTCGCCCTCTGGAAACACCATATATTTT - - TRBJ1-3 TRBV9
CASSLVGARSSYEQYF TGTGCCAGCAGCTTAGTGGGGGCGCGATCCTCGTACGAGCAGTACTTC - few TRBJ2-7 TRBV7-2
CASSQIRSGTSEYNEQFF TGTGCCAGCAGCCAGATCCGATCCGGGACTAGCGAGTACAATGAGCAGTTCTTC TRBD2 - TRBJ2-1 TRBV3-1
CSTRDWGRAKNTEAFF TGCAGTACTAGGGATTGGGGACGGGCGAAGAACACTGAAGCTTTCTTT - - TRBJ1-1 TRBV20-1
CSARDWTGQGDYGYTF TGCAGTGCTAGAGATTGGACCGGGCAGGGCGACTATGGCTACACCTTC - few TRBJ1-2 TRBV20-1
CASSADTKAGVSYNEQFF TGTGCCAGCAGCGCTGACACAAAAGCGGGGGTATCCTACAATGAGCAGTTCTTC TRBD2 few TRBJ2-1 TRBV4-2
CASSWGPKESPLHF TGTGCCAGCAGTTGGGGCCCAAAGGAATCACCCCTCCACTTT - - TRBJ1-6 TRBV27
CSASSLAGGSSYNEQFF TGCAGTGCTAGTTCCCTCGCCGGGGGGAGCTCCTACAATGAGCAGTTCTTC TRBD2 few TRBJ2-1 TRBV20-1
CATSRDLKVNTEAFF TGTGCCACCAGCAGAGATCTAAAGGTGAACACTGAAGCTTTCTTT - - TRBJ1-1 TRBV15
CASSSFDREAEQFF TGTGCCAGCAGCTCCTTCGACAGGGAAGCAGAGCAGTTCTTC TRBD1 few TRBJ2-1 TRBV7-9
CASSPTGGASEQYF TGTGCCAGCAGTCCCACGGGGGGGGCCAGCGAGCAGTACTTC TRBD2 - TRBJ2-7 TRBV6-1
CASSEGRLGTQYF TGTGCCAGCAGTGAGGGCCGACTGGGGACCCAGTACTTC - many TRBJ2-5 TRBV2
CASSQNPSSGNTIYF TGCGCCAGCAGCCAAAATCCCAGCTCTGGAAACACCATATATTTT - - TRBJ1-3 TRBV4-1
CASSPEAGDNEEFF TGTGCCAGCAGCCCTGAGGCGGGAGATAATGAGGAGTTCTTC TRBD2 - TRBJ2-1 TRBV7-2
CSARGGQTYEQYF TGCAGTGCTAGAGGGGGGCAAACCTACGAGCAGTACTTC - many TRBJ2-7 TRBV20-1
CASSQGQRTEQYF TGTGCCAGCAGCCAAGGACAGAGAACCGAGCAGTACTTC - few TRBJ2-7 TRBV14
CASSSTGTSIEETQYF TGTGCCAGCAGTTCCACCGGGACTAGTATTGAAGAGACCCAGTACTTC TRBD2 few TRBJ2-5 TRBV28
CAWVRKQGNNQPQHF TGTGCCTGGGTCAGGAAACAGGGAAATAATCAGCCCCAGCATTTT - - TRBJ1-5 TRBV30
CASSLEDEGQFF TGTGCCAGCAGCTTAGAGGACGAGGGGCAGTTCTTC - - TRBJ2-1 TRBV11-2
CASSERRGSGRGTGELFF TGTGCCAGCAGCGAGAGGAGGGGGAGCGGGAGAGGGACCGGGGAGCTGTTTTTT TRBD2 - TRBJ2-2 TRBV9
CSATRATEAFF TGCAGTGCTACCCGGGCTACTGAAGCTTTCTTT - - TRBJ1-1 TRBV20-1
CASSFGLAGDNEQFF TGCGCCAGCAGCTTCGGGCTAGCGGGGGACAATGAGCAGTTCTTC TRBD2 few TRBJ2-1 TRBV5-1
CASSMGLAGTDTQYF TGTGCCAGCAGCATGGGACTAGCGGGCACAGATACGCAGTATTTT TRBD2 few TRBJ2-3 TRBV9
CAISGRGNEKLFF TGTGCCATCTCAGGTCGGGGGAATGAAAAACTGTTTTTT - few TRBJ1-4 TRBV10-3
CASSVGSEQYF TGTGCCAGCTCCGTGGGGAGCGAGCAGTACTTC - many TRBJ2-7 TRBV27
CSARVRTQNTEAFF TGCAGTGCTAGAGTAAGGACACAGAACACTGAAGCTTTCTTT - - TRBJ1-1 TRBV20-1